What follows describes a single T cell receptor beta chain. This record comes from a study of blood T cell repertoires in COVID-19. About the research overall: Both acute and convalescent COVID-19 samples were obtained from the United States, Italy and Spain. Nucleic acid was either cDNA or gDNA, and it came from T cells, B-cell-depleted T cells, or PBMCs.

In the original workflow: Reference gene primer amplification gave nucleated cell count estimates. The table came from immunoSEQ multiplex PCR; TCRdb's copy has only in-frame clones and leaves some out. That table supplies the V and J calls and clone size; D and trimming were determined from the DNA. This table has around 230,000 clones, around 85% appearing once. CDR1 SGHTS and CDR2 YDEGEE come from the germline V gene. V was clipped by 0 bases and J by 0 bases; unmatched bases: 3. There are 16 residues in the CDR3. The chain joins TRBV5-8 to TRBJ1-1, with 9 bases matching TRBD1. Specimen: peripheral blood. This receptor was taken from an elderly woman with acute or convalescent COVID-19. CDR3 amino acids: CASSLVQGALNTEAFF. As DNA, the CDR3 is TGTGCCAGCAGCTTGGTACAGGGGGCCCTGAACACTGAAGCTTTCTTT.